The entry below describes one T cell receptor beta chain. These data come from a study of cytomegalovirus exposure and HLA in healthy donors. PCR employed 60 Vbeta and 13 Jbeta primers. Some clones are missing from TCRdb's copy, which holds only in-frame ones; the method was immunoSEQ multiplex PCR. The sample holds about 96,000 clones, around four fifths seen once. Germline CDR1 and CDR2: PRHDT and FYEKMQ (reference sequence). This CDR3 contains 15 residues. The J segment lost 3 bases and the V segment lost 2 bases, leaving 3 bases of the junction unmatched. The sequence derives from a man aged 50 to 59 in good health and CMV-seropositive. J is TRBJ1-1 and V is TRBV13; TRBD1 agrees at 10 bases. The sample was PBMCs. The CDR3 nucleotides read TGTGCCAGCAGCTTATGGGACAGGGGAGACACTGAAGCTTTCTTT. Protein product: CASSLWDRGDTEAFF.